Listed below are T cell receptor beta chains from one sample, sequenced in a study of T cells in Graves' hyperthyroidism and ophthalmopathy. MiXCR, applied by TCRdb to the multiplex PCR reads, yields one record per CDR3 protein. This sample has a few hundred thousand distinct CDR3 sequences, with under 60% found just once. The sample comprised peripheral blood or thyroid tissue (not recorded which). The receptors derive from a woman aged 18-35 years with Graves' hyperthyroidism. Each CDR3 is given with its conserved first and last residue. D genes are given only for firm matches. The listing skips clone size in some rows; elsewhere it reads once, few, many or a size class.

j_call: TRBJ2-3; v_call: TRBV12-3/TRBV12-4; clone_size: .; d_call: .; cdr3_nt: TGTGCCAGCAGTTGGCGGGAACTTGATACGCAGTATTTT; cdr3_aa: CASSWRELDTQYF
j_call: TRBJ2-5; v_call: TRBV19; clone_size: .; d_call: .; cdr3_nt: TGTGCCAGTAGTAAGCCCCGGGGCCGGGGAGGCCAAGAGACCCAGTACTTC; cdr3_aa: CASSKPRGRGGQETQYF
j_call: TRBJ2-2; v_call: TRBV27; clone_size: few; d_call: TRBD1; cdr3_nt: TGTGCCAGCAGTACCAGGACAGGGGGCAGCGCCGGGGAGCTGTTTTTT; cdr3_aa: CASSTRTGGSAGELFF
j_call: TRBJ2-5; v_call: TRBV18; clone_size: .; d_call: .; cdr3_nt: TGTGGCAGCAAATCACAAGAGACCCAGTACTTC; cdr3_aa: CGSKSQETQYF
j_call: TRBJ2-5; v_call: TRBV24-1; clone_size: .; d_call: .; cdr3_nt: TGTGCCACCAGTGATTTGACGGGGGGCGAGACCCAGTACTTC; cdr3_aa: CATSDLTGGETQYF
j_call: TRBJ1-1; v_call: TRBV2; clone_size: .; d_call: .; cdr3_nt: TGTGCCAGCAGTGAAGACTGGGGGGGCTACACTGAAGCTTTCTTT; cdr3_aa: CASSEDWGGYTEAFF
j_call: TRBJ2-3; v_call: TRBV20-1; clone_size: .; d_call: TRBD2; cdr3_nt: TGCAGTGCTACCTCGAGGCGGGAGGGAGCAGATACGCAGTATTTT; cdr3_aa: CSATSRREGADTQYF
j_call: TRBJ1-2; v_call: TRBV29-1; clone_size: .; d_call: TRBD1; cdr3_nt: TGCAGCGTGGCCGGGACAGGGGGCTACACCTTC; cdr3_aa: CSVAGTGGYTF
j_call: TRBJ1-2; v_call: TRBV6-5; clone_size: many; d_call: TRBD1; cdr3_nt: TGTGCCAGCAGTTGGACCGGACAGACAGGGTCTTACTATGGCTACACCTTC; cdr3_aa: CASSWTGQTGSYYGYTF
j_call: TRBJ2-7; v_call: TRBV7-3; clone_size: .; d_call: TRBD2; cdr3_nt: TGTGCCAGCAGCCCTGGGCCCGGGACTAGCGGAAGCTACGAGCAGTACTTC; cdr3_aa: CASSPGPGTSGSYEQYF
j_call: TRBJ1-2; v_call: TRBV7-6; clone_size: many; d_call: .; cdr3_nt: TGTGCCAGCAAACCCCAAGTGGGGGGTAACTATGGCTACACCTTC; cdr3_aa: CASKPQVGGNYGYTF
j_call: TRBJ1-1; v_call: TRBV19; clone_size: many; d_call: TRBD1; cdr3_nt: TGTGCCAGCTCCCGGACAGGTTTAAGGCGTCGGAACACTGAAGCTTTCTTT; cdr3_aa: CASSRTGLRRRNTEAFF
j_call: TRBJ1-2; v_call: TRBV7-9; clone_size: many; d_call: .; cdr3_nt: TGTGCCAGCAGCTTAACATCTAACTATGGCTACACCTTC; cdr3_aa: CASSLTSNYGYTF
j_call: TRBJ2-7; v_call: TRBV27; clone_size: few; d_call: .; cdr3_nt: TGTGCCAGCAGGCCGGCTCGATTCTACGAGCAGTACTTC; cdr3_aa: CASRPARFYEQYF
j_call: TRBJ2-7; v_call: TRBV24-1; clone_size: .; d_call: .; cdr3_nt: TGTGCCACCAGTGACACCGGGATCAGAGGGGTAGCCTACAATGAGCAGTACTTC; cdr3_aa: CATSDTGIRGVAYNEQYF
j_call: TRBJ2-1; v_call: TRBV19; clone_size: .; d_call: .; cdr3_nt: TGTGCCAGCCGGGACGCTTATGAGCAGTTCTTC; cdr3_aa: CASRDAYEQFF
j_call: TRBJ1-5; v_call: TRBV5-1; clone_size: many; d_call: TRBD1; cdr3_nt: TGCGCCAGCAGCTTGACAGGGGGCGAGAGCAATCAGCCCCAGCATTTT; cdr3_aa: CASSLTGGESNQPQHF
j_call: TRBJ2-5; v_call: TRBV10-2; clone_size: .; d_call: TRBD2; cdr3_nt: TGCGCCAGCCTAGCGGGAGGGACCCAGTACTTC; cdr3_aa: CASLAGGTQYF
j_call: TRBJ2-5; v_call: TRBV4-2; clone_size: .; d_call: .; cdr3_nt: TGTGCCAGCAGCTTAGACGGACAGTCGCATCAGCCCCAGTACTTC; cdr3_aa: CASSLDGQSHQPQYF
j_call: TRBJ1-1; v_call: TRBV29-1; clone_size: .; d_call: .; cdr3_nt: TGCAGCGTTGCAGGGGCGATGAACACTGAAGCTTTCTTT; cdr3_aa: CSVAGAMNTEAFF
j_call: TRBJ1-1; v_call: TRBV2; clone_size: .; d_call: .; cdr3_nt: TGTGCCAGCAGCTTGACAGCAACTAATGAAGCTTTCTTT; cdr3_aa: CASSLTATNEAFF
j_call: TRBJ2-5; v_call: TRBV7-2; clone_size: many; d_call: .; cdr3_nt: TGTGCCAGCAGCTTGGCCAGGGAATTGTCGGAGACCCAGTACTTC; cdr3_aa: CASSLARELSETQYF
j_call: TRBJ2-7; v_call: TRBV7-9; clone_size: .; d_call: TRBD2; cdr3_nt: TGTGCCAGCAGCTTGGGGACTAGCGGGGTTATGGAGCAGTACTTC; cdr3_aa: CASSLGTSGVMEQYF
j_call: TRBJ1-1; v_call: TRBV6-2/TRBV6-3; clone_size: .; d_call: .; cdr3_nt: TGTGCCAGCAGTCAGAGAGCGGTGGCTTTCTTT; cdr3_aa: CASSQRAVAFF
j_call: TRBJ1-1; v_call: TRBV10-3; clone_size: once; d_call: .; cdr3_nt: TGTGCCATCAGTGAGGGACGGGCCGTCAACACTGAAGCTTTCTTT; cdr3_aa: CAISEGRAVNTEAFF
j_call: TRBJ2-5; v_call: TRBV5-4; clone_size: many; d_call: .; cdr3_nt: TGTGCCAGCAGCATCCTTGGGGACCTACAAGAGACCCAGTACTTC; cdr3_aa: CASSILGDLQETQYF
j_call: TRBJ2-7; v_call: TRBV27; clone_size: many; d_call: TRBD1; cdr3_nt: TGTGCCAGCAGTACAAGACAGGGGACCGAGCAGTACTTC; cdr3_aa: CASSTRQGTEQYF
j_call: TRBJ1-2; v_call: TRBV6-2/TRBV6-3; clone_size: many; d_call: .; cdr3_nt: TGTGCCAGCAGTTCCTCAGGGATCGGCTACACCTTC; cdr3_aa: CASSSSGIGYTF
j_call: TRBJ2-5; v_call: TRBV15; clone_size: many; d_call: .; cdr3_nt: TGTGCCACCAGCAGAGATAGAGGGGGGTGGGAGACCCAGTACTTC; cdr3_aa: CATSRDRGGWETQYF
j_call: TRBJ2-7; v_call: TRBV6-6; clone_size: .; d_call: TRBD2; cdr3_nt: TGTGCCAGCAGCAGAAGCGGGAGGGCCTCCTACGAGCAGTACTTC; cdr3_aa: CASSRSGRASYEQYF
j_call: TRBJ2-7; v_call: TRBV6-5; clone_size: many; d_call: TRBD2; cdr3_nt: TGTGCCAGCAGTCGGGAGGGGCCCTACGAGCAGTACTTC; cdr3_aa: CASSREGPYEQYF
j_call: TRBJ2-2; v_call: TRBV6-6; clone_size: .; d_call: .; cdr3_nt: TGTGCCAGCACGTTATCGAACACCGGGGAGCTGTTTTTT; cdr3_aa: CASTLSNTGELFF
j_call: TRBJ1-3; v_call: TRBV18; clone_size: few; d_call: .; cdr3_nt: TGTGCCAGCTCACCAAAGCAGCTCTCTGGAAACACCATATATTTT; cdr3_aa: CASSPKQLSGNTIYF
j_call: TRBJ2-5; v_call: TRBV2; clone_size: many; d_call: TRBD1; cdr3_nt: TGTGCCAGCAGTGATGAGCCAGGGGGCTTCCGTGAGACCCAGTACTTC; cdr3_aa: CASSDEPGGFRETQYF
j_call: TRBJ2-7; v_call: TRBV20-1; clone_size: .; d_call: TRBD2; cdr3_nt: TGCAGTGCTAGAGATGGGAGGGCCCCATCCCACGAGCAGTACTTC; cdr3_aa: CSARDGRAPSHEQYF
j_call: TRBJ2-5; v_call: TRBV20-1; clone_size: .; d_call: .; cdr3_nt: TGCAGTGCTAGCTTTGGGACACGAGAGACCCAGTACTTC; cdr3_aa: CSASFGTRETQYF
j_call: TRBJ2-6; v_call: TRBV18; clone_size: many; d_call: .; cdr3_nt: TGTGCCAGCTCACCGGGGACGTCCAGGGCCAACGTCCTGACTTTC; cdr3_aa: CASSPGTSRANVLTF
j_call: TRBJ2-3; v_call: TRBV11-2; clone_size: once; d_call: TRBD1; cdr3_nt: TGTGCCAGCAGCTCGGACAGGGGGCGCGCAGATACGCAGTATTTT; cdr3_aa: CASSSDRGRADTQYF
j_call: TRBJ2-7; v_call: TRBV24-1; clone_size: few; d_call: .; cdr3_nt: TGTGCCACCAGTGAACCGACTAGTGGGGACAATGAGCAGTACTTC; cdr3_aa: CATSEPTSGDNEQYF
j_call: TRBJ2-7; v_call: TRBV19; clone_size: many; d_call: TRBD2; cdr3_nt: TGTGCCAGTAAGCAGCGGGAGTCCGACGAGCAGTACTTC; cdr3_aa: CASKQRESDEQYF
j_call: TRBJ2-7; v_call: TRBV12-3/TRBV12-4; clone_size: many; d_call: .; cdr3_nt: TGTGCCAGCAGGGATGCGGTCTCCTACGAGCAGTACTTC; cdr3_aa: CASRDAVSYEQYF
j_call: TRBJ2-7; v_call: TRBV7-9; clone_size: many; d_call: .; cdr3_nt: TGTGCCAGCAGCTTAGCCGGGGGCGAGCAGTACTTC; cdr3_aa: CASSLAGGEQYF
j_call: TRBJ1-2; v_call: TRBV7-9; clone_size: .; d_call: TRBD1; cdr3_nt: TGTGCCAGCAGCTTAGCGTTGGGACAGGCCTATGGCTACACCTTC; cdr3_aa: CASSLALGQAYGYTF
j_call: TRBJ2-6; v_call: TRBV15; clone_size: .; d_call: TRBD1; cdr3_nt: TGTGCCACCAGCAGAGACAGGGGGCTTGGGGCCAACGTCCTGACTTTC; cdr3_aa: CATSRDRGLGANVLTF
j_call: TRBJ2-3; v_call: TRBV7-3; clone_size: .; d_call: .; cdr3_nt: TGTGCCAGCAGCTTAAGTTTGCGGGGAGATACGCAGTATTTT; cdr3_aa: CASSLSLRGDTQYF